One sample yielded the 29 T cell receptor beta chains listed below, sequenced in a study of blood T cell repertoires in COVID-19 (TCRdb year 2020). Receptor libraries were prepared by the immunoSEQ multiplex PCR assay. The table was pulled from immuneACCESS by TCRdb, which kept in-frame rearrangements only. Such tables lose some clones; where checked, under half of the loss comes from unresolved V genes, and the rest has no known cause. Across this sample there are 250,000 to 350,000 clones, with over 75% seen only once. The ten largest clonotypes hold about 7% of the sample. Sequenced: peripheral blood. All receptors come from a woman aged 25 to 39 with COVID-19, enrolled during active disease.

This chain's CDR3 is CAWTPSSYSYEQYF. CDR3 nucleotides: TGTGCCTGGACTCCTAGCTCCTACTCCTACGAGCAGTACTTC. This rearrangement joins TRBV30 to TRBJ2-7; a weak D match, TRBD2 (5 bases). With 4 bases removed from V and 0 bases from J, the gap between germline ends came to 13 bases. The CDR3 contains 14 residues. CDR1 is GTSNPN and CDR2 is SVGIG in the germline V gene (reference sequence).

This clone was seen only once. This rearrangement joins TRBV4-1 to TRBJ1-5, with D hard to call. Per the germline V gene, CDR1 is MGHRA and CDR2 is YSYEKL. The CDR3 contains 17 residues. Trimming removed 0 bases from V and 3 bases from J, with 15 bases in between. CDR3 amino acids: CASSQDVTLASNQPQHF. CDR3 in DNA: TGCGCCAGCAGCCAAGATGTGACACTGGCGTCCAATCAGCCCCAGCATTTT.

The chain is built from TRBV5-1 and TRBJ1-4; 7 bases are a match to TRBD1. This CDR3 has 14 amino acids. Germline trimming cut 5 bases from V and 8 bases from J; bases unmatched to any gene: 9. Germline V gives CDR1 SGHRS, CDR2 YFSETQ. The chain's CDR3 is CASRTGQEEEKLFF. Here the CDR3 DNA reads TGCGCCAGCAGGACAGGGCAGGAGGAGGAAAAACTGTTTTTT. Based on the CDR3 plus reference TRBV5-1 and TRBJ1-4, the full variable domain is KAGVTQTPRYLIKTRGQQVTLSCSPISGHRSVSWYQQTPGQGLQFLFEYFSETQRNKGNFPGRFSGRQFSNSRSEMNVSTLELGDSALYLCASRTGQEEEKLFFGSGTQLSVL.

The chain is built from TRBV11-1 and TRBJ1-1; possibly TRBD1 for D (6 bases). CDR1 SGHAT and CDR2 FQDESV come from the germline V gene (reference sequence). This CDR3 is built from 13 residues. Trimming pared 8 bases from V and 0 bases from J, leaving 10 bases between. The CDR3 sequence: CASRTELNTEAFF. For the CDR3, the DNA is TGTGCCAGCCGGACAGAATTGAACACTGAAGCTTTCTTT.

The chain is built from TRBV30 and TRBJ1-4, with D possibly matching TRBD1 (6 bases). V was clipped by 3 bases and J by 7 bases, with 6 bases between them. Germline values: CDR1 GTSNPN, CDR2 SVGIG (reference sequence). The CDR3 totals 11 residues. The CDR3 bases are TGTGCCTGGAGCAGGGGTGAAAAACTGTTTTTT. This sequence encodes CAWSRGEKLFF.

The chain joins TRBV4-1 to TRBJ2-3, with D possibly matching TRBD2 (5 bases). Deletions cut 1 base from V and 1 base from J, with 12 bases between. Germline CDR1 MGHRA, CDR2 YSYEKL. The CDR3 loop spans 16 amino acids. The CDR3 bases are TGCGCCAGCAGCCAAGGCATGGGTAGCGGCACAGATACGCAGTATTTT. Amino acids: CASSQGMGSGTDTQYF.

In its sample, this clone was seen a few times. The chain recombines TRBV6-5 with TRBJ2-7; 7 positions agree with TRBD2. The germline V gene encodes CDR1 MNHEY and CDR2 SVGAGI. The CDR3 extends over 14 amino acids. Germline trimming cut 7 bases from V and 6 bases from J; bases unmatched to any gene: 12. The CDR3 nucleotides read TGTGCCAGCACGACGGGACTACCCTCTCGCGAGCAGTACTTC. Residues: CASTTGLPSREQYF.

V and J are TRBV9 and TRBJ1-2; 7 nucleotides agree with TRBD1. CDR3 length: 15 residues. Trimming removed 0 bases from V and 5 bases from J; junction bases left unmatched: 7. Germline V gene lookup returns CDR1 SGDLS and CDR2 YYNGEE. The CDR3 DNA sequence: TGTGCCAGCAGCGTAGGAGGGGGCACTAGTTATGGCTACACCTTC. It specifies CASSVGGGTSYGYTF.

The chain couples TRBV28 to TRBJ2-3; 7 bases fit TRBD2. Unmatched junction bases numbered 6, after V lost 5 bases and J lost 4 bases. The CDR3 is 14 amino acids. Germline V gene sequence: CDR1 MDHEN, CDR2 SYDVKM. The CDR3 region has the DNA TGTGCCAGCAGTGGCGGGAGCGGGGCAGATACGCAGTATTTT. Its translation is CASSGGSGADTQYF.

This clone was recorded a few times. The chain recombines TRBV7-8 with TRBJ1-5, with D possibly TRBD1 on 5 matching bases. CDR1 is SGHVS and CDR2 is FQNEAQ in the germline V gene. This CDR3 comprises 15 residues. The germline V and J ends were trimmed by 5 bases and 1 base, with 12 bases remaining between them. CDR3 in amino acids: CASSPSRGSNQPQHF. The CDR3 DNA sequence: TGTGCCAGCAGCCCATCTAGGGGCAGCAATCAGCCCCAGCATTTT.

The chain joins TRBV19 to TRBJ2-2, with TRBD1 matching over 9 bases. Germline-derived CDR1 and CDR2 are LNHDA and SQIVND (reference sequence). This CDR3 has 15 residues. The ends lost 1 base at V and 6 bases at J; junction bases unmatched: 3. The DNA for the CDR3 is TGTGCCAGTAGTATAGCCAGGACAGGGGCCGGGGAGCTGTTTTTT. Translation gives CASSIARTGAGELFF.

The chain joins TRBV5-1 to TRBJ2-3; 9 bases fit TRBD2. The CDR3 loop spans 15 amino acids. The junction had 6 bases not matched to a gene; V was cut back by 4 bases and J by 3 bases. The germline V gene has CDR1 SGHRS and CDR2 YFSETQ. CDR3 loop: CASSGGTSRTDTQYF. The CDR3, as DNA: TGCGCCAGCAGCGGCGGGACTAGCAGGACAGATACGCAGTATTTT.

The V and J genes are TRBV28 and TRBJ1-3; 8 positions agree with TRBD1. This CDR3 has 14 amino acids. Germline trimming cut 4 bases from V and 4 bases from J; bases unmatched to any gene: 3. CDR1 and CDR2 from the germline V gene are MDHEN and SYDVKM. DNA for the CDR3: TGTGCCAGCAGTTCCCGGACAGGGGGAAACACCATATATTTT. This codes for CASSSRTGGNTIYF.

This chain uses TRBV15 with TRBJ1-5, with 7 nucleotides matching TRBD1. Trimming cost V 0 bases and J 6 bases; bases outside gene matches: 5. The CDR3 consists of 15 residues. CDR1 is LNHNV and CDR2 is YYDKDF in the germline V gene (reference sequence). The CDR3 DNA sequence: TGTGCCACCAGCAGAGATGGACAGGCGGGTCAGCCCCAGCATTTT. This gives the protein CATSRDGQAGQPQHF.

The chain carries TRBV7-2 and TRBJ2-2; 10 bases map to TRBD1. Germline CDR1 and CDR2: SGHTA and FQGNSA. The CDR3 runs to 16 residues. The trim removed 1 base at V and 7 bases at J, leaving 6 bases unmatched. The CDR3 here is CASSLGDRGDGGELFF. The DNA for the CDR3 is TGTGCCAGCAGCTTAGGGGACAGGGGTGATGGCGGGGAGCTGTTTTTT.

This chain uses TRBV2 with TRBJ2-3, with 7 bases fitting TRBD2. V trimming: 1 base; J trimming: 6 bases; junction bases outside the gene matches: 10. This CDR3 has 16 residues. Germline CDR1 is SNHLY and CDR2 is FYNNEI. The CDR3: CASSEDLSGGPDTQYF. The CDR3, as DNA: TGTGCCAGCAGTGAAGACCTTTCGGGAGGCCCCGATACGCAGTATTTT.

CDR3: CASSQGAGLNQPQHF. The CDR3 coding sequence is TGCGCCAGCAGCCAGGGGGCAGGGTTAAATCAGCCCCAGCATTTT. The rearrangement joins TRBV4-1 to TRBJ1-5; possibly TRBD1 for D (6 bases). CDR1 and CDR2 (germline): MGHRA, YSYEKL. V lost 3 bases to trimming and J lost 4 bases, with 13 bases between them. The CDR3 runs to 15 residues.

J is TRBJ1-1 and V is TRBV6-5, with unresolved D. Trimming removed 2 bases from V and 4 bases from J, with 5 bases in between. The germline CDR1 and CDR2 sequences are MNHEY and SVGAGI. The CDR3 covers 12 residues. CDR3 nucleotides: TGTGCCAGCAGTTACACACCCACTGAAGCTTTCTTT. Residues: CASSYTPTEAFF.

The V and J genes are TRBV18 and TRBJ2-1, with 7 bases aligning to TRBD1. This CDR3 spans 15 amino acids. V lost 6 bases, J lost 0 bases, and 5 bases stayed unmatched. The germline gives CDR1 KGHSH, CDR2 LQKENI. The CDR3 DNA sequence: TGTGCCAGCTCGCGACAGGGTAGCTCCTACAATGAGCAGTTCTTC. Translation: CASSRQGSSYNEQFF. The full variable domain, its missing parts supplied by reference TRBV18 and TRBJ2-1, is NAGVMQNPRHLVRRRGQEARLRCSPMKGHSHVYWYRQLPEEGLKFMVYLQKENIIDESGMPKERFSAEFPKEGPSILRIQQVVRGDSAAYFCASSRQGSSYNEQFFGPGTRLTVL.

The chain recombines TRBV19 with TRBJ1-5, with 7 bases identical to TRBD1. This CDR3 spans 14 amino acids. Germline V CDR1 and CDR2: LNHDA, SQIVND (reference sequence). With 4 bases clipped from V and 10 bases from J, the junction kept 10 bases outside the gene matches. CDR3: CASSSDRADNPQHF. The CDR3 DNA reads as TGTGCCAGTAGTAGTGACAGGGCCGACAATCCCCAGCATTTT.

This chain joins TRBV6-5 and TRBJ2-1; D might be TRBD1 (6 bases). With 2 bases removed from V and 11 bases from J, the gap between germline ends came to 7 bases. From germline, CDR1 is MNHEY and CDR2 SVGAGI. The CDR3 is 11 amino acids. In DNA form, the CDR3 reads TGTGCCAGCAGTTACCAGGGGCAGCAGTTCTTC. Translated: CASSYQGQQFF.

This sequence joins TRBV6-2 or TRBV6-3 and TRBJ1-1; D ambiguous. V was pared by 2 bases and J by 5 bases, with 6 bases between. The germline CDR1 and CDR2 sequences are MNHEY and SVGEGT. This CDR3 is built from 12 residues. CDR3 in DNA: TGTGCCAGCAGTTACCCTTCGACTGAAGCTTTCTTT. It translates to CASSYPSTEAFF.

The J gene is TRBJ1-1, the V gene TRBV5-1; D is undetermined. The CDR3 loop spans 13 amino acids. Between the trimmed V and J ends, which lost 4 bases and 6 bases, there was a span of 13 bases. Germline CDR1 SGHRS, CDR2 YFSETQ. CDR3 bases: TGCGCCAGCAGCGCCGGACCGGGAGCTGAAGCTTTCTTT. Translation: CASSAGPGAEAFF.

The rearrangement joins TRBV19 to TRBJ1-1; 9 bases are shared with TRBD1. The CDR3 is made up of 15 amino acids. V shed 7 bases and J 1 base; nucleotides not matched to a gene: 7. Germline CDR1 LNHDA, CDR2 SQIVND (reference sequence). DNA for the CDR3: TGTGCCAGTAAGCTACAGGGGGCACAGAACACTGAAGCTTTCTTT. Its translation: CASKLQGAQNTEAFF.

The chain employs TRBV24-1 and TRBJ2-1; D is uncertain. From germline, CDR1 is KGHDR and CDR2 SFDVKD. V dropped 6 bases and J dropped 3 bases, with 8 bases sitting between them. The CDR3 consists of 13 residues. The CDR3 region has the DNA TGTGCCACCAGTATTCAGGACTACAATGAGCAGTTCTTC. Amino acids: CATSIQDYNEQFF.

The J gene is TRBJ1-3, the V gene TRBV7-9; D not certain. Germline assignment: CDR1 SEHNR and CDR2 FQNEAQ (reference sequence). The V end was cut by 3 bases, the J end by 0 bases, with 12 bases between. The length of the CDR3 is 16 residues. Here the CDR3 reads CASSFGRTDSGNTIYF. In DNA form, the CDR3 reads TGTGCCAGCAGCTTCGGCAGGACTGACTCTGGAAACACCATATATTTT.

This clone was counted a single time. The junction departs from germline at one end; a sequencing error may be responsible. The CDR3 DNA is TGTGCTAGCAGCTTAGAGTCTCCGGGGGGAGATACGCAGTATTTT. Residues: CASSLESPGGDTQYF. This chain links TRBV7-7 with TRBJ2-3, with 7 bases identical to TRBD2. Germline-derived CDR1 and CDR2 are SSHAT and FNYEAQ (reference sequence). The CDR3 runs to 15 residues.

The gene calls are TRBV5-1 and TRBJ1-5; D gene ambiguous. This CDR3 is built from 13 residues. V lost 0 bases and J lost 2, with 3 bases in between. CDR1 is SGHRS and CDR2 is YFSETQ in the germline V gene. The DNA of the CDR3 is TGCGCCAGCAGCTTGGTAGGCAATCAGCCCCAGCATTTT. It specifies CASSLVGNQPQHF.

The chain couples TRBV28 to TRBJ2-2; possibly TRBD1 for D (5 bases). The V end lost 5 bases, the J end lost 5 bases, and 12 bases lay between the germline ends. CDR1 and CDR2 from the germline V gene are MDHEN and SYDVKM. The CDR3 contains 14 residues. The CDR3 sequence: CASSILGRTGELFF. In nucleotides, the CDR3 is TGTGCCAGCAGTATACTGGGGCGGACCGGGGAGCTGTTTTTT. Full variable domain (rest looked up from reference TRBV28 and TRBJ2-2): DVKVTQSSRYLVKRTGEKVFLECVQDMDHENMFWYRQDPGLGLRLIYFSYDVKMKEKGDIPEGYSVSREKKERFSLILESASTNQTSMYLCASSILGRTGELFFGEGSRLTVL.